This T cell receptor beta chain was obtained from a study of Graves' ophthalmopathy and Graves' hyperthyroidism. Overall study context: Hyperthyroidism qualified as stable when ophthalmopathy did not develop within 18 months of follow-up. General observations from the study: A majority of expanded thyroid clonotypes exceeding 0.001 frequency were likewise present in blood.

With regard to this clonotype: As yet, its antigen is unknown. This may be a read error: a much more frequent sequence differs by one nucleotide.

Amplified TCR beta CDR3 regions were obtained using RNA transcripts as template. An initial RT-PCR round employing HTBI primers preceded a second-round multiplex PCR. TCRdb ran MiXCR on the multiplex PCR reads and lists one entry per CDR3 protein. The profile covers a few hundred thousand distinct CDR3 sequences, with about two fifths appearing a single time and 3.5% to 4.5% taken by the ten largest. Trimming cost V 10 bases and J 3 bases, with 12 bases left between them. Germline V gene data show CDR1 as ENHRY and CDR2 as SYGVKD. The CDR3 totals 12 residues. Researchers turned away patients with other autoimmune diseases, uncontrolled infections, pregnancy or lactation. Clinical symptoms, serum thyroxine, TRAb, thyroid ultrasound and orbital computed tomography formed the basis of diagnosis.

The genes are TRBV10-3 and TRBJ1-1; D is unclear. Material for sequencing was peripheral blood or thyroid tissue (not recorded which). The clonotype comes from an adult man with Graves' hyperthyroidism. CDR3 DNA sequence: TGTGCCACCAGCGACGCGGACACTGAAGCTTTCTTT. It yields the protein CATSDADTEAFF.